The clone carrying this TCR beta chain was found once. What it binds is not known. The data were obtained in a study of shared clonotypes between healthy human individuals. Turning to the study itself: Per-donor plates numbered three CD4 naive, three CD4 memory, two CD8 naive and one CD8 memory. Study results and caveats: Generally, estimated richness proved larger in naive subsets than it did in memory subsets.

Germline lookup yields CDR1 MNHNY and CDR2 SVGAGI (reference sequence). The V segment lost 1 base and the J segment 4 bases; nucleotides outside the gene matches: 0. There are 15 residues in the CDR3. Several immunoSEQ 96-well plates shared each subset's DNA, each plate a replicate. Data came from immunoSEQ multiplex PCR; TCRdb stores just in-frame clones and leaves some out. The sample shows more than 500,000 clones, 90% to 96% of them seen only once. The chain links TRBV6-6 to TRBJ2-2; 10 positions agree with TRBD2. The sample was naive CD4+ T cells sorted from blood. Indicated subset: CD45RA+ positively selected. The TCR comes from a woman aged 25 to 45 in good health. The CDR3 bases are TGTGCCAGCAGTTACTGGACTAGCGGCACCGGGGAGCTGTTTTTT. Residues: CASSYWTSGTGELFF.